This T cell receptor beta chain was sequenced during a study of blood T cell repertoires in COVID-19. The germline V gene encodes CDR1 MGHRA and CDR2 YSYEKL. There are 13 residues in the CDR3. V lost 4 bases and J 4 bases, leaving 8 bases between the germline ends. The protocol was immunoSEQ multiplex PCR, while the TCRdb copy is restricted to in-frame clones and leaves out a portion. The sample contains some 99,000 clones, approximately 90% of which appear only once. This receptor was obtained from a human donor with COVID-19, enrolled during active disease. The donor label of this sample is uncertain. Material: peripheral blood. V usage is TRBV4-1 and J usage is TRBJ2-1, with D perhaps matching TRBD2 (5 bases). The chain's CDR3 is CASSPRGYNEQFF. CDR3 sequence (DNA): TGCGCCAGCAGCCCCCGGGGATACAATGAGCAGTTCTTC.